This T cell receptor (beta chain) was profiled in a study of human T cells and chemical hapten exposure. TCRdb itself ran the RACE reads through MiXCR, one entry per CDR3 protein. The table lists some 110,000 distinct CDR3 sequences, about 10% of them singletons. Sample time point: patch test 3, about 24 weeks after DPC sensitization. Treatment in this sample: therapeutic diphenylcyclopropenone sensitization with weekly scalp DPC. This clonotype was counted many times. Sample: whole blood, taken in connection with sensitization to the hapten diphenylcyclopropenone (DPC). This clonotype was obtained from a woman in her fifties or sixties with alopecia areata. Some clones in this sample may be carry-over from other donors' samples.

CDR3 sequence: CASSLGGAGTDTQYF. DNA for the CDR3: TGTGCCAGCAGCTTAGGGGGGGCCGGCACAGATACGCAGTATTTT. The rearrangement uses TRBV7-2 and TRBJ2-3; D is tentatively TRBD1 or TRBD2 (6 bases each). Between the trimmed V and J ends, which lost 1 base and 1 base, there was a span of 9 bases. CDR1 and CDR2 (germline): SGHTA, FQGNSA. CDR3 length: 15 amino acids.